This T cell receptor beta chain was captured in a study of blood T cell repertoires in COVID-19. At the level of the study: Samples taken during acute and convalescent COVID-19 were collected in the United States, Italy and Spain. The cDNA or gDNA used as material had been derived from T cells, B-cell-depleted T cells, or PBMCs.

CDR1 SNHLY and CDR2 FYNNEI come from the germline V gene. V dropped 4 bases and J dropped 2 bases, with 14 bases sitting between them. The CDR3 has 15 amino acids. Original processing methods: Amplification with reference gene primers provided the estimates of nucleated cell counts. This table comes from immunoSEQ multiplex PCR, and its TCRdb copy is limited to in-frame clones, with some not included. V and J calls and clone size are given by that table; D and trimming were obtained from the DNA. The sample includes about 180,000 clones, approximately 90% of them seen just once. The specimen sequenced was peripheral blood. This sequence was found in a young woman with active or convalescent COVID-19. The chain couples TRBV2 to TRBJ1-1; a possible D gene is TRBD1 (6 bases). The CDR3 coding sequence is TGTGCCAGCAGTGTCGCGCTACAGGGAAACACTGAAGCTTTCTTT. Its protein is CASSVALQGNTEAFF.